Listed below are T cell receptor beta chains from one sample, sequenced in a study of blood T cell repertoires in COVID-19. Clones were read by immunoSEQ multiplex PCR, and TCRdb kept only the in-frame ones, dropping some. In the table there are about 180,000 clones, around 86% of which are singletons. The sequencing input was peripheral blood. These receptors all stem from a woman aged 25 to 39 with active or convalescent COVID-19. Each CDR3 is given with its conserved first and last residue. D genes are given only for firm matches. Clone size is not always given. Where it is, it says once, few, many or a class for expanded clones.

abundance | j_gene | v_gene | d_gene | CDR3nt | CDR3aa
. | TRBJ1-6 | TRBV7-9 | . | TGTGCCAGCAGGGACAGTCAACCCCGGGGGGACTCACCCCTCCACTTT | CASRDSQPRGDSPLHF
. | TRBJ1-6 | TRBV6-6 | . | TGTGCCAGCACCTCCTCCCCTCAGGGCTTCGATTCACCCCTCCACTTT | CASTSSPQGFDSPLHF
once | TRBJ1-2 | TRBV18 | . | TGTGCCAGCCGCTCGACAGTCTCCCGGGCGAACTATGGCTACACCTTC | CASRSTVSRANYGYTF
. | TRBJ2-3 | TRBV24-1 | TRBD2 | TGTGCCACCAGTGATTTGGCGGGAGGGGGCACAGATACGCAGTATTTT | CATSDLAGGGTDTQYF
. | TRBJ2-5 | TRBV11-2 | TRBD2 | TGTGCCAGCAGCTCCCGACTAGCGGGAGGTGAAGAGACCCAGTACTTC | CASSSRLAGGEETQYF
. | TRBJ1-2 | TRBV9 | TRBD1 | TGTGCCAGCAGCGCCCGGACAGGATACAACTATGGCTACACCTTC | CASSARTGYNYGYTF
. | TRBJ1-4 | TRBV5-1 | TRBD1 | TGCGCCAGCAGCTTGAGACCCACAGGGGGCTACATTTCCTCTAATGAAAAACTGTTTTTT | CASSLRPTGGYISSNEKLFF
. | TRBJ1-1 | TRBV24-1 | TRBD1 | TGTGCCACCAGTGAGAACAGACAGGGGAACACTGAAGCTTTCTTT | CATSENRQGNTEAFF
. | TRBJ2-7 | TRBV2 | . | TGTGCCAGCAGTGAAGGGGGCTACTACGAGCAGTACTTC | CASSEGGYYEQYF
few | TRBJ1-1 | TRBV27 | . | TGTGCCAGCAGGAACCAGGAATTCGAGAACACTGAAGCTTTCTTT | CASRNQEFENTEAFF
. | TRBJ2-2 | TRBV5-1 | TRBD2 | TGCGCCAGCGGGGTCGGGGGGAGTAACACCGGGGAGCTGTTTTTT | CASGVGGSNTGELFF
. | TRBJ2-2 | TRBV7-2 | TRBD2 | TGTGCCAGCAGCCTAACTAGCGGGGGGGGCACCGGGGAGCTGTTTTTT | CASSLTSGGGTGELFF
. | TRBJ2-7 | TRBV7-2 | TRBD2 | TGTGCCAGCAGCTCCTGGACTAGCGGGAGGGCCCGGGAGCAGTACTTC | CASSSWTSGRAREQYF
once | TRBJ1-2 | TRBV19 | . | TGTGCCAGTACCCCGGGGGTCGGGGGAACTAACTATGGCTACACCTTC | CASTPGVGGTNYGYTF
once | TRBJ2-3 | TRBV3-1/TRBV3-2 | . | TGTGCCAGCAGCCAAGATGGTCGGGGATTGCTGTATTTT | CASSQDGRGLLYF
. | TRBJ1-1 | TRBV6-4 | TRBD1 | TGTGCCAGCAGAATCACAGGGGGTACTGCTGAAGCTTTCTTT | CASRITGGTAEAFF
. | TRBJ1-1 | TRBV7-7 | . | TGTGCTAGCAGCTCAGGGAAGAACACTGAAGCTTTCTTT | CASSSGKNTEAFF
. | TRBJ1-5 | TRBV12-5 | TRBD1 | TGTGCTAGTGGTTCGGGACAGGGGGGAAGTCAGCCCCAGCATTTT | CASGSGQGGSQPQHF
once | TRBJ1-2 | TRBV6-5 | . | TGTGCCAGCAGGCGGAACAGGGTGACGTTTTATGGCTACACCTTC | CASRRNRVTFYGYTF
. | TRBJ1-5 | TRBV6-2/TRBV6-3 | TRBD1 | TGTGCCAGCAGTTACTCGGGGGCAGGGGGCCAGCCCCAGCATTTT | CASSYSGAGGQPQHF
. | TRBJ1-6 | TRBV7-9 | . | TGTGCCAGCAGCTTACCTCCCGCTAGGAATTCACCCCTCCACTTT | CASSLPPARNSPLHF
once | TRBJ2-2 | TRBV6-2/TRBV6-3 | . | TGTGCCAGCAGCCGACAGCGCCGTAACACCGGGGAGCTGTTTTTT | CASSRQRRNTGELFF
. | TRBJ1-4 | TRBV2 | . | TGTGCCAGCAGTGAGCGGTTTGAAAAACTGTTTTTT | CASSERFEKLFF
. | TRBJ2-7 | TRBV7-9 | TRBD2 | TGTGCCAGCAGCAGGACTAGTGGGCCCTACGAGCAGTACTTC | CASSRTSGPYEQYF
. | TRBJ2-2 | TRBV10-2 | . | TGCGCCAGCAGGAGAAGTAACACCGGGGAGCTGTTTTTT | CASRRSNTGELFF
. | TRBJ2-3 | TRBV7-6 | . | TGTGCCAGCAGTAGGGACTTCACAGATACGCAGTATTTT | CASSRDFTDTQYF
. | TRBJ1-6 | TRBV7-8 | . | TGTGCCAGCAGCTTTGGGAGACAGGTGTCACCCCTCCACTTT | CASSFGRQVSPLHF
few | TRBJ1-2 | TRBV27 | . | TGTGCCAGCAGTTTGTCAGGGTTTGGCTACACCTTC | CASSLSGFGYTF
. | TRBJ2-1 | TRBV6-4 | . | TGTGCCAGCAGTTTAGACAGCTACAATGAGCAGTTCTTC | CASSLDSYNEQFF
. | TRBJ2-7 | TRBV7-6 | . | TGTGCCAGCAGCTCGCTGGGAGGACAAGCCTACGAGCAGTACTTC | CASSSLGGQAYEQYF
. | TRBJ2-1 | TRBV15 | TRBD2 | TGTGCCACCAGCAGAGATTTAGCGGGAGGCCCGACCTACAATGAGCAGTTCTTC | CATSRDLAGGPTYNEQFF
. | TRBJ1-5 | TRBV6-4 | . | TGTGCCAGCAGCTTCTCGACGGGGCAGCCCCAGCATTTT | CASSFSTGQPQHF
. | TRBJ1-4 | TRBV6-5 | . | TGTGCCAGCAGTACAGCCACAGGAGGGCTGTTTTTT | CASSTATGGLFF
many | TRBJ2-2 | TRBV4-2 | . | TGTGCCAGCAGCCCTGGGAGTGGTGACACCGGGGAGCTGTTTTTT | CASSPGSGDTGELFF
. | TRBJ2-7 | TRBV2 | . | TGTGCCAGCAGTGAAGCCCCAGGCGCCTACGAGCAGTACTTC | CASSEAPGAYEQYF
. | TRBJ1-1 | TRBV2 | . | TGTGCCAGCAGTGAGTCGGGTCAGGGGTTGAACACTGAAGCTTTCTTT | CASSESGQGLNTEAFF
once | TRBJ2-7 | TRBV5-5 | . | TGTGCCAGCAGCGGCGGGCCTTACTACGAGCAGTACTTC | CASSGGPYYEQYF
. | TRBJ1-2 | TRBV6-5 | TRBD1 | TGTGCCAGCAGCGCTCCGGGACAGATATCCTATGGCTACACCTTC | CASSAPGQISYGYTF
. | TRBJ1-5 | TRBV28 | . | TGTGCCAGCAACCCCCACGGTAGCAATCAGCCCCAGCATTTT | CASNPHGSNQPQHF
few | TRBJ1-1 | TRBV6-6 | TRBD1 | TGTGCCAGCAGTAGGACAGGGTGGGCTGAAGCTTTCTTT | CASSRTGWAEAFF
. | TRBJ1-2 | TRBV30 | TRBD1 | TGTGCCTGGAGTGTACAGGGGCTCAGGGGCTACACCTTC | CAWSVQGLRGYTF
. | TRBJ2-1 | TRBV4-1 | . | TGCGCCAGCAGCCAAGATTTGAGGCGGCTCTCCTACAATGAGCAGTTCTTC | CASSQDLRRLSYNEQFF
. | TRBJ2-5 | TRBV5-1 | TRBD1 | TGCGCCAGCAGCCCAGGACAGGTGTGGGAGACCCAGTACTTC | CASSPGQVWETQYF
. | TRBJ2-2 | TRBV27 | . | TGTGCCAGCAGTTCTCGCGGGGATGGCGGGACCCCCACCGGGGAGCTGTTTTTT | CASSSRGDGGTPTGELFF
. | TRBJ2-1 | TRBV12-5 | TRBD2 | TGTGCTAGTGCCCCCCCGGGACTAGCCTACAATGAGCAGTTCTTC | CASAPPGLAYNEQFF
. | TRBJ2-7 | TRBV7-9 | TRBD1 | TGTGCCAGCAGGTCCGGGACAGGGTACGAGCAGTACTTC | CASRSGTGYEQYF
once | TRBJ1-5 | TRBV18 | . | TGTGCCAGCTCACCACCCGGTAATCAGCCCCAGCATTTT | CASSPPGNQPQHF
. | TRBJ1-1 | TRBV29-1 | TRBD1 | TGCAGCGTTGAAGAGGACAGGTGGAACACTGAAGCTTTCTTT | CSVEEDRWNTEAFF
. | TRBJ1-6 | TRBV19 | . | TGTGCCAGTAGTGTAACAGGGTCAAATAATTCACCCCTCCACTTT | CASSVTGSNNSPLHF
. | TRBJ1-4 | TRBV4-1 | TRBD1 | TGCGCCAGCAGCCAAGATCCAGGGGGCGACGAAAAACTGTTTTTT | CASSQDPGGDEKLFF
. | TRBJ2-6 | TRBV3-1/TRBV3-2 | TRBD1 | TGTGCCAGCGGGACAGCCTCTGGGGCCAACGTCCTGACTTTC | CASGTASGANVLTF
. | TRBJ1-4 | TRBV19 | . | TGTGCCAGTAGTATAGGCTGGGGGGGCGGTGAAAAACTGTTTTTT | CASSIGWGGGEKLFF
. | TRBJ1-2 | TRBV18 | . | TGTGCCAGCTCACCCGGCATCCCCGGGACAAGAGCTAACTATGGCTACACCTTC | CASSPGIPGTRANYGYTF
. | TRBJ1-5 | TRBV19 | TRBD1 | TGTGCCAGTAGTATACTCGACAGGGGCACGGATCAGCCCCAGCATTTT | CASSILDRGTDQPQHF
. | TRBJ1-1 | TRBV28 | . | TGTGCCAGCAGACCCTTCTTCGACAGATGGGCGGCTGAAGCTTTCTTT | CASRPFFDRWAAEAFF